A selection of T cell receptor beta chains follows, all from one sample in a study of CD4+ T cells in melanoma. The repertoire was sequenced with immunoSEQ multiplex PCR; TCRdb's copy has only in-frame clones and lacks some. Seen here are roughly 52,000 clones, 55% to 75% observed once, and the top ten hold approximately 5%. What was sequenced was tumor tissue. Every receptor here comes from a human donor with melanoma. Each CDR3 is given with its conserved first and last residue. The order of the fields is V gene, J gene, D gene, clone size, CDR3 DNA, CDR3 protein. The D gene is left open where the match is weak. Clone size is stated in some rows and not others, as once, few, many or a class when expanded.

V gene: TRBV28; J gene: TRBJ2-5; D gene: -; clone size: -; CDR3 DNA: TGTGCCAGCAGTTTATACCCAGGGGGGGTGGAGACCCAGTACTTC; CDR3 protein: CASSLYPGGVETQYF
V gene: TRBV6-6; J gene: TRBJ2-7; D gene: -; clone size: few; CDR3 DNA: TGTGCCAGCACCTCGGGACACCCTAACGAGCAGTACTTC; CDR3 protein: CASTSGHPNEQYF
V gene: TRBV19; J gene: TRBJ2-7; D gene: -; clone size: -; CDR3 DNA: TGTGCCAGTAGCGAGGGGCGACGGTACGAGCAGTACTTC; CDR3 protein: CASSEGRRYEQYF
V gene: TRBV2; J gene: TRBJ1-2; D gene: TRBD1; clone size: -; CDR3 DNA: TGTGCCAGCAGTGTATTACAGGGGGCCCATGGCTACACCTTC; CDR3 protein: CASSVLQGAHGYTF
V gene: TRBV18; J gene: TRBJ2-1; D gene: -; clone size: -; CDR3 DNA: TGTGCCAGCTCACCCGCCCATGAGCAGTTCTTC; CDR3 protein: CASSPAHEQFF
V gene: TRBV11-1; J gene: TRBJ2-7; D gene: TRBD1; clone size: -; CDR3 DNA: TGTGCCAGCAGCTTACTGGGACAGGTCTACGAGCAGTACTTC; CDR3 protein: CASSLLGQVYEQYF
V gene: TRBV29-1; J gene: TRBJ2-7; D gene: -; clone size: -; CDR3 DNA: TGCAGCGTTGAAGCGGCCAGGGGACAAACCTACGAGCAGTACTTC; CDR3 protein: CSVEAARGQTYEQYF
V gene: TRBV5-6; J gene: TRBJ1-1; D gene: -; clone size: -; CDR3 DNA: TGTGCCAGCAGCTTGGGATTTGAAGCTTTCTTT; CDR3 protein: CASSLGFEAFF
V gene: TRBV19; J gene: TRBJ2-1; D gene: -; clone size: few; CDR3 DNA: TGTGCCAGTAGTATAATAAGGGGGAGCTCCTACAATGAGCAGTTCTTC; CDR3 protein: CASSIIRGSSYNEQFF
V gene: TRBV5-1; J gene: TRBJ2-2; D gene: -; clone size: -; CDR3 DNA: TGCGCCAGCAGATTGGGGATACTAGTGACCGGGGAGCTGTTTTTT; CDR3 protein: CASRLGILVTGELFF
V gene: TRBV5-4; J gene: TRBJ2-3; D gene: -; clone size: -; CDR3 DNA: TGTGCCAGCAGCCTTGGACCGTACACAGATACGCAGTATTTT; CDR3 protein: CASSLGPYTDTQYF
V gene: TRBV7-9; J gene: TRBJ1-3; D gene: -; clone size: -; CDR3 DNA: TGTGCCAGCAGCTTAGGGGTCTCTGGAAACACCATATATTTT; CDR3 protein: CASSLGVSGNTIYF
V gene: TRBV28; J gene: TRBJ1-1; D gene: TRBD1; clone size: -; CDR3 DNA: TGTGCCAGCAGTTTCTACAGGGGGGCTGAAGCTTTCTTT; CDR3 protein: CASSFYRGAEAFF
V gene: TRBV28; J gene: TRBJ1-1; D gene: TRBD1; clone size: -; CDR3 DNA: TGTGCCAGCAGCCCGGTTTGGACAGGGCAGACTGAAGCTTTCTTT; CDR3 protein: CASSPVWTGQTEAFF
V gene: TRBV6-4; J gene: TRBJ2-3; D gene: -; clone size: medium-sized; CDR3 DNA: TGTGCCAGCAGTGACTGGCCAGGGAGCACAGATACGCAGTATTTT; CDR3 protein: CASSDWPGSTDTQYF
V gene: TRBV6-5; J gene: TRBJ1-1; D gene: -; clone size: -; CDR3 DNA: TGTGCCAGCAGTTACGGGATGAACACTGAAGCTTTCTTT; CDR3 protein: CASSYGMNTEAFF
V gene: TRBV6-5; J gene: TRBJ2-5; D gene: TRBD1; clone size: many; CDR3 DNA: TGTGCCAGCAGTCGACAGGGGGTTAAGGAGACCCAGTACTTC; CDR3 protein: CASSRQGVKETQYF
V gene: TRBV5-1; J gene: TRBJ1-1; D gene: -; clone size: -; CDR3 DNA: TGCGCCAGCAGCTCTGACGGACGGATGAACACTGAAGCTTTCTTT; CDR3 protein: CASSSDGRMNTEAFF